Presented here are 14 T cell receptor beta chains from one specimen sequenced in a study of beta chain features in type 1 diabetes. Of the isolated RNA, all was reverse transcribed, and so the sequenced material was expressed TCRB transcripts. Assay: immunoSEQ multiplex PCR; the TCRdb copy retains only in-frame clones and omits some. This sample has about 320,000 clones, with 12% to 15% found just once. The specimen sequenced was central memory CD4+ T cells from blood. The receptors derive from a man in his thirties or forties in good health.

This chain connects TRBV7-9 to TRBJ1-1, with D possibly TRBD1 on 5 matching bases. The CDR3 has 15 amino acids. V lost 5 bases and J lost 5, with 18 bases in between. Germline values: CDR1 SEHNR, CDR2 FQNEAQ (reference sequence). The CDR3 nucleotides read TGTGCCAGCAGCCCCGCAGGGTCTTCGTATACTGAAGCTTTCTTT. Translated: CASSPAGSSYTEAFF.

Many counts were recorded for this clone. The rearrangement uses TRBV7-3 and TRBJ2-4; possibly TRBD1 or TRBD2 for D (5 bases each). Germline V gene lookup returns CDR1 SGHTA and CDR2 FQGTGA. V was trimmed by 4 bases and J by 13 bases, leaving 11 bases between them. The CDR3 runs to 11 residues. The CDR3 coding sequence is TGTGCCAGCAGCTCAAAGCGGACACAGTACTTC. Translated: CASSSKRTQYF.

The chain links TRBV7-2 to TRBJ2-3, with 9 nucleotides matching TRBD2. The trim removed 2 bases at V and 2 bases at J, leaving 2 bases unmatched. The germline V gene encodes CDR1 SGHTA and CDR2 FQGNSA. The CDR3 length is 15 residues. CDR3 in amino acids: CASSLLAGYTDTQYF. In nucleotides, the CDR3 is TGTGCCAGCAGCTTACTAGCGGGATACACAGATACGCAGTATTTT.

The chain recombines TRBV19 with TRBJ2-2; a possible D gene is TRBD2 (6 bases). This CDR3 is 16 amino acids long. Between the trimmed V and J ends, which lost 7 bases and 1 base, there was a span of 16 bases. Germline V gene data show CDR1 as LNHDA and CDR2 as SQIVND (reference sequence). In DNA, the CDR3 is TGTGCCAGTAAGTTCTCCGGGGGACGGAACACCGGGGAGCTGTTTTTT. It translates to CASKFSGGRNTGELFF.

The chain employs TRBV6-5 and TRBJ1-2, with D possibly TRBD1 on 5 matching bases. There are 11 residues in the CDR3. V was shortened by 7 bases and J by 7 bases, with 10 bases between the two germline ends. Germline values: CDR1 MNHEY, CDR2 SVGAGI. The CDR3 spells CASTSGGGYTF. The CDR3 bases are TGTGCCAGCACCTCGGGGGGTGGCTACACCTTC.

This clone has only a few counts. The J gene is TRBJ2-2, the V gene TRBV7-2; TRBD1 is a possible D gene (5 bases). This CDR3 is 16 amino acids long. Trimming pared 2 bases from V and 0 bases from J, leaving 10 bases between. Germline CDR1 is SGHTA and CDR2 is FQGNSA. For the CDR3, the DNA is TGTGCCAGCAGCTTAAGACAGCGATCGAACACCGGGGAGCTGTTTTTT. It is translated as CASSLRQRSNTGELFF.

This clone was detected ten times or more. The junction shows a germline mismatch at one end, possibly a read error. Distinct nucleotide sequences in the sample also encode this CDR3. This chain links TRBV7-7 with TRBJ2-1; TRBD2 might be the D (6 bases). CDR3 size: 14 residues. Germline lookup yields CDR1 SSHAT and CDR2 FNYEAQ (reference sequence). CDR3 loop: CASSLGGDYNEQFF. CDR3 bases: TGTGCTAGCAGCTTAGGAGGGGACTACAATGAGCAGTTCTTC.

The chain carries TRBV10-3 and TRBJ2-2, with D perhaps matching TRBD1 (5 bases). The germline CDR1 and CDR2 sequences are ENHRY and SYGVKD. The CDR3 extends over 16 amino acids. The V gene lost 0 bases and the J gene lost 1 base, with 9 bases spanning the gap. The CDR3 DNA follows: TGTGCCATCAGTGAGTCGTCAGGGATGAACACCGGGGAGCTGTTTTTT. Residues: CAISESSGMNTGELFF.

This clone was seen at least ten times. The junction departs from the called germline gene at one end, perhaps through a read error. V is TRBV5-4 and J is TRBJ2-1, with 7 bases that match TRBD2. The CDR3 loop spans 12 amino acids. The germline CDR1 and CDR2 sequences are SGHNT and YYREEE (reference sequence). CDR3 sequence reads: CASSLQAGLILF. CDR3 in DNA: TGTGCCAGCAGCTTGCAAGCGGGACTCATCCTCTTC.

This clone has a handful of counts. The chain is built from TRBV6-6 and TRBJ1-2; TRBD1 matches 9 bases. With V trimmed by 5 bases and J by 7 bases, 5 bases remained unmatched. The CDR3 is 13 amino acids. CDR1 is MNHNY and CDR2 is SVGAGI in the germline V gene (reference sequence). CDR3 nucleotides: TGTGCCAGCAGTACCGGGACAGGGATTGGCTACACCTTC. It translates to CASSTGTGIGYTF.

The gene calls are TRBV4-1 and TRBJ2-5; D is uncertain. Germline values: CDR1 MGHRA, CDR2 YSYEKL. CDR3 length: 14 amino acids. V gave up 2 bases and J gave up 5 bases, with 12 bases separating them. As DNA, the CDR3 is TGCGCCAGCAGCCAAAGGGTGGGCGTGGAGACCCAGTACTTC. It yields the protein CASSQRVGVETQYF.

The J gene is TRBJ1-6, the V gene TRBV27, with no clear D. The V gene lost 3 bases and the J gene lost 9 bases, with 12 bases spanning the gap. The CDR3 is made up of 14 amino acids. CDR1 and CDR2 from the germline V gene are MNHEY and SMNVEV (reference sequence). The chain's CDR3 is CASSFRSEASPLHF. CDR3 nucleotide sequence: TGTGCCAGCAGTTTCCGAAGTGAGGCTTCACCCCTCCACTTT.

The sample holds a few counts of this clone. The chain couples TRBV5-1 to TRBJ2-5, with 8 bases that match TRBD2. The CDR3 runs to 15 residues. Germline V gene data show CDR1 as SGHRS and CDR2 as YFSETQ. The V and J ends lost 0 bases and 5 bases, in that order; junction bases with no gene match: 6. This CDR3 is CASSLGASGFETQYF. CDR3 coding DNA: TGCGCCAGCAGCTTGGGTGCTAGCGGGTTTGAGACCCAGTACTTC.

Ten or more counts support this clone. The rearrangement joins TRBV21-1 to TRBJ1-4. TRBV21-1 is a documented pseudogene. There are 12 residues in the CDR3. The CDR3 nucleotides read TGTGCCAGCAGCAAAGAGGATGAAAAACTGTTTTTT. Translated: CASSKEDEKLFF.